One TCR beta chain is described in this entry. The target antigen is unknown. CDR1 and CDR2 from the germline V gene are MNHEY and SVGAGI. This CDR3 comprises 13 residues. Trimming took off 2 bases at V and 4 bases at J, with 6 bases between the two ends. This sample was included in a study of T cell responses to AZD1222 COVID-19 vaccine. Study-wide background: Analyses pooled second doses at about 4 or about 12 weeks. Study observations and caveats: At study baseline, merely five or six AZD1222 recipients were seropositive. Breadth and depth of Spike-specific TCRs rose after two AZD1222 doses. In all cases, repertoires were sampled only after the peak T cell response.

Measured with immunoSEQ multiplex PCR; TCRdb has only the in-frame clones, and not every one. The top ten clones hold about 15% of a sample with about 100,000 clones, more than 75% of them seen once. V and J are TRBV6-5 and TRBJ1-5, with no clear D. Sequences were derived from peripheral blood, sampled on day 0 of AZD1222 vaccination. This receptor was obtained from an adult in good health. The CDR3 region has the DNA TGTGCCAGCAGTTACGCCCATAATCAGCCCCAGCATTTT. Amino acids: CASSYAHNQPQHF.